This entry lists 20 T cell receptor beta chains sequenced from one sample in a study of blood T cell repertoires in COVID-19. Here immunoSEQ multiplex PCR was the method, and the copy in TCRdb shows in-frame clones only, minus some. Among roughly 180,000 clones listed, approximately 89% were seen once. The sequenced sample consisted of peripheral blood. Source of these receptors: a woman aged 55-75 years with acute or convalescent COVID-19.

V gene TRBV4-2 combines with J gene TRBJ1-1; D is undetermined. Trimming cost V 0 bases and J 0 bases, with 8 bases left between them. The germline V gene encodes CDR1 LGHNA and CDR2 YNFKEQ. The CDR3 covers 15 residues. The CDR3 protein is CASSQEARMNTEAFF. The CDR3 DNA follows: TGTGCCAGCAGCCAAGAGGCACGCATGAACACTGAAGCTTTCTTT.

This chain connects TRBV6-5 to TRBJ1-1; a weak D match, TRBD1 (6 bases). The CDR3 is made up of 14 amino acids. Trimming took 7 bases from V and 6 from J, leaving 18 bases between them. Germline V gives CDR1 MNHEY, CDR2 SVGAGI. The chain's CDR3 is CASTRPGGGPEAFF. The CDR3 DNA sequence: TGTGCCAGCACACGTCCGGGAGGGGGGCCTGAAGCTTTCTTT.

CDR3 amino acids: CASSLGLAGGQETQYF. In nucleotides, the CDR3 is TGTGCCAGCAGCCTTGGACTAGCGGGAGGGCAAGAGACCCAGTACTTC. The gene calls are TRBV28 and TRBJ2-5, with 15 nucleotides matching TRBD2. This CDR3 has 16 residues. CDR1 and CDR2 (germline): MDHEN, SYDVKM. V lost 6 bases to trimming and J lost 2 bases; unmatched junction nucleotides: 4.

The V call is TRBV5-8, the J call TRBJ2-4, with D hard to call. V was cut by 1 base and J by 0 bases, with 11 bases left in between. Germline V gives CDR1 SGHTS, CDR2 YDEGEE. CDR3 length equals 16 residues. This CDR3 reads CASSLRTIIAKNIQYF. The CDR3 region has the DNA TGTGCCAGCAGCTTGAGAACTATAATAGCCAAAAACATTCAGTACTTC.

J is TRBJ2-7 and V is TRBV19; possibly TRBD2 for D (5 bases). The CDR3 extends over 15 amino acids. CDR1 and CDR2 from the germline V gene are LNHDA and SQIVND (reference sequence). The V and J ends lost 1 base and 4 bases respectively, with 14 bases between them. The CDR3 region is CASSIAGSPIYEQYF. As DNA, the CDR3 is TGTGCCAGTAGTATAGCTGGGAGCCCGATATACGAGCAGTACTTC.

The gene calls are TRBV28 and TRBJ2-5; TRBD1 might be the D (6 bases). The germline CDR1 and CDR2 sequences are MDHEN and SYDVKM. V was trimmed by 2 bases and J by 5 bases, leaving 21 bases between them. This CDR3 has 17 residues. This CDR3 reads CASSLPRGMIVGETQYF. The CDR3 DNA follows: TGTGCCAGCAGTTTACCTAGGGGGATGATAGTGGGGGAGACCCAGTACTTC.

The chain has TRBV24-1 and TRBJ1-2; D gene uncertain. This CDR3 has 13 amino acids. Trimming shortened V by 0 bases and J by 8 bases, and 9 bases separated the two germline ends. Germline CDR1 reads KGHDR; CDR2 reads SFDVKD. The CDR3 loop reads CATSDLWGDGYTF. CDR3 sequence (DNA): TGTGCCACCAGTGATTTGTGGGGAGACGGCTACACCTTC.

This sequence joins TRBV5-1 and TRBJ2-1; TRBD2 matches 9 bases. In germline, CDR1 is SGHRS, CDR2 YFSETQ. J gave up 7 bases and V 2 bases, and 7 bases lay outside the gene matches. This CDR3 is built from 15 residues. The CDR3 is CASSLIAGEFNEQFF. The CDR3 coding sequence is TGCGCCAGCAGCTTAATAGCGGGAGAATTTAATGAGCAGTTCTTC.

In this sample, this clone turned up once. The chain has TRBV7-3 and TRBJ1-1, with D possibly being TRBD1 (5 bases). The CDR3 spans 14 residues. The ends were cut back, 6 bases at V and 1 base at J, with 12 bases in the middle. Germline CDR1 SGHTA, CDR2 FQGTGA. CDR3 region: CASREPGQNTEAFF. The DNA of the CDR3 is TGTGCCAGCAGGGAACCCGGACAGAACACTGAAGCTTTCTTT. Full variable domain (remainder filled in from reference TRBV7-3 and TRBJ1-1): GAGVSQTPSNKVTEKGKYVELRCDPISGHTALYWYRQSLGQGPEFLIYFQGTGAADDSGLPNDRFFAVRPEGSVSTLKIQRTERGDSAVYLCASREPGQNTEAFFGQGTRLTVV.

The CDR3 nucleotides are TGCGCCAGCAGCTCGCTAGGGCGGGGGGGCAGGTCAGATACGCAGTATTTT. Translating it yields CASSSLGRGGRSDTQYF. The chain recombines TRBV5-1 with TRBJ2-3, with 9 bases identical to TRBD2. Germline CDR1 is SGHRS and CDR2 is YFSETQ. The CDR3 totals 17 residues. Germline trimming cut 3 bases from V and 4 bases from J; bases unmatched to any gene: 12.

In DNA, the CDR3 is TGTGCCACCAGTGCTAGAGCGGGAGGGCCTTATGAGCAGTTCTTC. As protein: CATSARAGGPYEQFF. The chain couples TRBV24-1 to TRBJ2-1; TRBD2 matches at 10 bases. Trimming removed 5 bases from V and 8 bases from J; junction bases left unmatched: 8. Germline loops: CDR1 KGHDR, CDR2 SFDVKD. This CDR3 region has 15 residues.

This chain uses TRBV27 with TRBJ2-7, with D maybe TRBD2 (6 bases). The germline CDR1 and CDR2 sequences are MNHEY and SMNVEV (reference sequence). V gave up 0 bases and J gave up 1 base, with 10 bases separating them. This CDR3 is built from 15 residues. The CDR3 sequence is CASSLSYRGSYEQYF. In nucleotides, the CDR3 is TGTGCCAGCAGTTTATCGTATCGGGGGTCCTACGAGCAGTACTTC.

CDR3 nucleotide sequence: TGTGCCAGCAGCTCAGGGACAGGGGTACCCTACGAGCAGTACTTC. This encodes CASSSGTGVPYEQYF. This chain uses TRBV7-3 with TRBJ2-7; TRBD1 agrees at 10 bases. J gave up 2 bases and V 4 bases, and 5 bases lay outside the gene matches. CDR1 SGHTA and CDR2 FQGTGA come from the germline V gene. There are 15 residues in the CDR3.

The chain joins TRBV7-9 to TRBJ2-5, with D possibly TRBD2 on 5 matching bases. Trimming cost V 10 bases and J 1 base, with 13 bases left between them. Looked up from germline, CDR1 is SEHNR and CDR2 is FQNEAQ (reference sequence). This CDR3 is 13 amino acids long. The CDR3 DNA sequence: TGTGCCACCTCCTCGGGATTCCAAGAGACCCAGTACTTC. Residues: CATSSGFQETQYF.

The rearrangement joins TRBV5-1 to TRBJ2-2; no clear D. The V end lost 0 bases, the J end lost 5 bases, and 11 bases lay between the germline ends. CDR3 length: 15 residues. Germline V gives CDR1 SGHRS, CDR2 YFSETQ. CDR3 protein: CASSLAVPTTGELFF. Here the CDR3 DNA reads TGCGCCAGCAGCTTGGCCGTCCCGACTACCGGGGAGCTGTTTTTT.

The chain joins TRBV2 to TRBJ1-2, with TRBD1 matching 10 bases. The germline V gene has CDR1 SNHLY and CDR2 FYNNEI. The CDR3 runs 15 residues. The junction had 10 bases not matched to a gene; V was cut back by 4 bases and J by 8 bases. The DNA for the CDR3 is TGTGCCAGCAGTGCCCGACAGGGGGCAATTGAAGGCTACACCTTC. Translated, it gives CASSARQGAIEGYTF.

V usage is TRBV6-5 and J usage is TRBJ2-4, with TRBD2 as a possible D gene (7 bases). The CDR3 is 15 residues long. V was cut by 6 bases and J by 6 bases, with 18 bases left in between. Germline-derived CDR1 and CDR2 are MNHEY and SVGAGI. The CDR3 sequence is CASSPRGGAVNIQYF. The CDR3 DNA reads TGTGCCAGCAGCCCCCGTGGGGGGGCCGTAAACATTCAGTACTTC.

CDR3 in amino acids: CATKDAGGPDNEQFF. The CDR3 nucleotides read TGTGCCACCAAGGATGCGGGAGGGCCTGACAATGAGCAGTTCTTC. The chain is built from TRBV24-1 and TRBJ2-1; 9 bases are a match to TRBD2. The CDR3 spans 15 residues. V trimming: 8 bases; J trimming: 5 bases; junction bases outside the gene matches: 9. CDR1 and CDR2 from the germline V gene are KGHDR and SFDVKD.

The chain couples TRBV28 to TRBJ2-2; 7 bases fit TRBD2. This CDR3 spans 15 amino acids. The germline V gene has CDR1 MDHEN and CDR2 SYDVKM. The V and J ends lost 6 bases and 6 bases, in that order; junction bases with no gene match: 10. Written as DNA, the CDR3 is TGTGCCAGCAGCCCGGCTGGGGGGAGGGCCGGGGAGCTGTTTTTT. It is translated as CASSPAGGRAGELFF.

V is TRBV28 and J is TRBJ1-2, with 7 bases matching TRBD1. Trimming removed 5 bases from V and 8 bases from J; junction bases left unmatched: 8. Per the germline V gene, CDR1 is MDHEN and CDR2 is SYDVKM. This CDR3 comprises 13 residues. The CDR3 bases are TGTGCCAGCAGTCTAAGACAGGGTGGCGGCTACACCTTC. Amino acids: CASSLRQGGGYTF.